Detailed here is one T cell receptor beta chain. Approximately 200,000 CFSE-labeled responder cells were plated with approximately 200,000 irradiated, violet-dye-labeled stimulator cells. Sequencing used immunoSEQ multiplex PCR; TCRdb keeps in-frame clones, though not all of them. The data hold some 7,000 clones, with 20% to 30% observed a single time. The record originates from a study of graft-versus-host responses after intestinal transplantation. Study-level information: Following induction with anti-thymocyte globulin, all recipients were given tacrolimus and steroids for two to four years. Study conclusions and caveats: Some GvH clones appeared in ileal mucosa or blood before recipient bone marrow.

The input for sequencing was alloreactive CD4+ T cells from a mixed lymphocyte reaction culture, taken before intestinal transplant. Subset here: CFSE-low proliferating T cells sorted from approximately 6-day pre-transplant mixed lymphocyte reaction (GvH or HvG direction). This sequence was found in a human patient who received an intestinal transplant.

For the CDR3, the DNA is TGTGCCAGCAGCTTGACAGGGGAAAACATTCAGTACTTC. Its translation is CASSLTGENIQYF. This chain uses TRBV7-3 with TRBJ2-4, with 8 bases lining up with TRBD1. The CDR3 has 13 residues. The trim removed 3 bases at V and 5 bases at J, leaving 0 bases unmatched. Germline V gives CDR1 SGHTA, CDR2 FQGTGA.